Below, one T cell receptor (beta chain) is given with its context. Its antigen is not identified. The investigators sampled blood at baseline, at cycle 4 day 1, and at cycle 7 day 1. This CDR3 is built from 17 residues. V was cut by 6 bases and J by 8 bases, with 25 bases left in between. CDR1 and CDR2 from the germline V gene are MDHEN and SYDVKM. This entry belongs to a study of OX40 agonist ivuxolimab in advanced cancers. Study as a whole: The diagnoses of dose-escalation patients were hepatocellular carcinoma, melanoma, renal cell or head and neck cancer.

Using immunoSEQ multiplex PCR, the repertoire was profiled, and TCRdb retains in-frame clones only, with some absent. The repertoire holds tens of thousands of clones, with roughly 90% as singletons. Study conclusions and caveats: Average numbers of expanded clones were greater in CD8+ T cells than in CD4+. It was not determined which antigens were specifically recognized by the peripheral T cells that had undergone clonal expansion.

The rearrangement uses TRBV28 and TRBJ2-2; the D is unclear. Specimen: CD4+ or CD8+ T cells sorted from blood, collected in a trial of the OX40 agonist ivuxolimab. This receptor was obtained from an adult with an advanced solid tumor such as melanoma, head and neck, liver or kidney cancer. The CDR3 sequence: CASRPQLTRLSLGELFF. The CDR3 DNA reads TGTGCCAGCAGACCCCAGTTGACCCGGTTATCGTTAGGGGAGCTGTTTTTT.